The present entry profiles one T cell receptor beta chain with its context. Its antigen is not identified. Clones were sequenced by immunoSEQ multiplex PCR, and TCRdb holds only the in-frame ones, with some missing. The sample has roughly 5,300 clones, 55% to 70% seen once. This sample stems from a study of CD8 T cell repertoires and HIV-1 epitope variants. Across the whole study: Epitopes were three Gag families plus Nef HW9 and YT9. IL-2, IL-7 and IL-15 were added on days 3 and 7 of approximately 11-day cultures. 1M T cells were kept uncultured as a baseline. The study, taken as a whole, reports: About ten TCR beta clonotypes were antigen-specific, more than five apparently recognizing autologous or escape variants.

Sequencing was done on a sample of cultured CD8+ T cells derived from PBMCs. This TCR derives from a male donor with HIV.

This CDR3 is CASSSDRADEQYF. CDR3 in DNA: TGTGCCAGCAGTTCAGACAGGGCAGACGAGCAGTACTTC. This rearrangement joins TRBV28 to TRBJ2-7, with 7 positions matching TRBD1. CDR1 and CDR2 (germline): MDHEN, SYDVKM. Unmatched junction bases numbered 5, after V lost 4 bases and J lost 5 bases. This CDR3 is built from 13 residues.